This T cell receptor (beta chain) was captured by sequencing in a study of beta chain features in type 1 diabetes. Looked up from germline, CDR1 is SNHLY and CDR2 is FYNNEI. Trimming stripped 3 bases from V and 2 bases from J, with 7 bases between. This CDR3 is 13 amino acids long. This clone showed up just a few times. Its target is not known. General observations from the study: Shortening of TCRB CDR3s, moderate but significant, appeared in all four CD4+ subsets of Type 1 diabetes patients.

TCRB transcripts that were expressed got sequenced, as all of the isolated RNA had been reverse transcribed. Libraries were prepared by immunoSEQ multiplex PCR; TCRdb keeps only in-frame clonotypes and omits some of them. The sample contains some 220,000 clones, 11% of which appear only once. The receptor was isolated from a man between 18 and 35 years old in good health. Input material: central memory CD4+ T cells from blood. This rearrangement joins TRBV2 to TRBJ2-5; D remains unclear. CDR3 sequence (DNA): TGTGCCAGCAGTGAGGACGGACAAGAGACCCAGTACTTC. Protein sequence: CASSEDGQETQYF.